A selection of T cell receptor beta chains follows, all from one sample in a study of blood T cell repertoires in COVID-19. Produced via immunoSEQ multiplex PCR; TCRdb's table is partial and in-frame only. The sample lists 250,000 to 350,000 clones, 70% to 90% occurring once. Material: peripheral blood. The receptor source for this set is a woman between 45 and 60 years old who had recovered from COVID-19. CDR3s include the opening cysteine and the closing phenylalanine or tryptophan. The D gene is left open where the match is weak.

>TRBV19|NA
CASSMIPRQLMGEQYF
>TRBV18|TRBD1
CASSPDRGPSPLHF
>TRBV5-6|TRBD1
CASSRPGQKFHTF
>TRBV6-5|NA
CASSYAFAGTGELFF
>TRBV5-1|TRBD2
CASSLPREAGELFF
>TRBV13|TRBD2
CASSLGHGAAGGPQEQFF
>TRBV6-2/TRBV6-3|NA
CASSPGDTEAFF
>TRBV7-2|NA
CASSSPRDGNYGYTF
>TRBV6-4|TRBD2
CASRTSGNTGELFF
>TRBV4-1|TRBD2
CASSQPTSGSYEQYF
>TRBV20-1|TRBD1
CSAWTGVEQYF
>TRBV7-9|NA
CASSPGRGMNTEAFF
>TRBV7-2|NA
CASSLQRSADTQYF
>TRBV10-3|NA
CAISLGGTQDTQYF
>TRBV20-1|TRBD1
CSASQGQGPFF
>TRBV6-2/TRBV6-3|TRBD1
CASSKDRGSYEQYF
>TRBV25-1|NA
CASSGSRAEQYF
>TRBV24-1|NA
CATSDLRGSNQPQHF
>TRBV19|TRBD1
CASRTGEFGELFF
>TRBV6-5|NA
CASYRYTRQFTEAFF
>TRBV20-1|NA
CSASHGLGRTDTQYF
>TRBV5-1|NA
CASSLDARWERDTQYF
>TRBV2|TRBD2
CASSEGRTSGTSTDTQYF
>TRBV10-3|TRBD1
CAISVTGDTGELFF
>TRBV6-2/TRBV6-3|TRBD2
CASSASSGEYNEQFF
>TRBV29-1|NA
CSVEGRGQETQYF
>TRBV27|TRBD1
CASSAGQGVRDGYTF
>TRBV5-6|TRBD1
CASSSARDRVATYEQYF
>TRBV28|NA
CASSLGTVGTEAFF
>TRBV4-3|TRBD1
CASSQEDRVIYEQYF
>TRBV4-3|NA
CASSHGQSSGANVLTF
>TRBV7-3|TRBD1
CASSATGGVTDTEAFF
>TRBV7-9|TRBD2
CASSQGLAGVSEQFF
>TRBV4-3|NA
CASSPHNSVEAFF
>TRBV30|NA
CAWSVGQYNEQFF
>TRBV27|TRBD1
CASSFGGQQRTEAFF
>TRBV3-1/TRBV3-2|TRBD1
CASSPGTGDYEQYF
>TRBV3-1/TRBV3-2|TRBD1
CASSSQGDEQFF
>TRBV6-2/TRBV6-3|TRBD1
CASNPPGQSYEQYF
>TRBV4-2|NA
CASSQDWVRGTEAFF